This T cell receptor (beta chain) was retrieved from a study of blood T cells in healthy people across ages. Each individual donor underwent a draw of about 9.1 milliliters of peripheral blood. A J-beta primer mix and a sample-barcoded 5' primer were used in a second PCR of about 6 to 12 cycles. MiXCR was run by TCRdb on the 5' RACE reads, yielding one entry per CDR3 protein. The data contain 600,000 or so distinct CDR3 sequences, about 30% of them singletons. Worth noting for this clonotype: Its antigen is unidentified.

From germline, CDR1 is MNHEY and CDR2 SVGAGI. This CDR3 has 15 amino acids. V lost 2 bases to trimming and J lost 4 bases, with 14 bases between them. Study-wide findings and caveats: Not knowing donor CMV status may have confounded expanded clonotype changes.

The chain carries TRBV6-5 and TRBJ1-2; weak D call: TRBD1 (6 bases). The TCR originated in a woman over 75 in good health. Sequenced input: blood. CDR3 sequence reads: CASSYGQSSLYGYTF. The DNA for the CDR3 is TGTGCCAGCAGTTACGGACAGTCCTCCCTCTATGGCTACACCTTC.